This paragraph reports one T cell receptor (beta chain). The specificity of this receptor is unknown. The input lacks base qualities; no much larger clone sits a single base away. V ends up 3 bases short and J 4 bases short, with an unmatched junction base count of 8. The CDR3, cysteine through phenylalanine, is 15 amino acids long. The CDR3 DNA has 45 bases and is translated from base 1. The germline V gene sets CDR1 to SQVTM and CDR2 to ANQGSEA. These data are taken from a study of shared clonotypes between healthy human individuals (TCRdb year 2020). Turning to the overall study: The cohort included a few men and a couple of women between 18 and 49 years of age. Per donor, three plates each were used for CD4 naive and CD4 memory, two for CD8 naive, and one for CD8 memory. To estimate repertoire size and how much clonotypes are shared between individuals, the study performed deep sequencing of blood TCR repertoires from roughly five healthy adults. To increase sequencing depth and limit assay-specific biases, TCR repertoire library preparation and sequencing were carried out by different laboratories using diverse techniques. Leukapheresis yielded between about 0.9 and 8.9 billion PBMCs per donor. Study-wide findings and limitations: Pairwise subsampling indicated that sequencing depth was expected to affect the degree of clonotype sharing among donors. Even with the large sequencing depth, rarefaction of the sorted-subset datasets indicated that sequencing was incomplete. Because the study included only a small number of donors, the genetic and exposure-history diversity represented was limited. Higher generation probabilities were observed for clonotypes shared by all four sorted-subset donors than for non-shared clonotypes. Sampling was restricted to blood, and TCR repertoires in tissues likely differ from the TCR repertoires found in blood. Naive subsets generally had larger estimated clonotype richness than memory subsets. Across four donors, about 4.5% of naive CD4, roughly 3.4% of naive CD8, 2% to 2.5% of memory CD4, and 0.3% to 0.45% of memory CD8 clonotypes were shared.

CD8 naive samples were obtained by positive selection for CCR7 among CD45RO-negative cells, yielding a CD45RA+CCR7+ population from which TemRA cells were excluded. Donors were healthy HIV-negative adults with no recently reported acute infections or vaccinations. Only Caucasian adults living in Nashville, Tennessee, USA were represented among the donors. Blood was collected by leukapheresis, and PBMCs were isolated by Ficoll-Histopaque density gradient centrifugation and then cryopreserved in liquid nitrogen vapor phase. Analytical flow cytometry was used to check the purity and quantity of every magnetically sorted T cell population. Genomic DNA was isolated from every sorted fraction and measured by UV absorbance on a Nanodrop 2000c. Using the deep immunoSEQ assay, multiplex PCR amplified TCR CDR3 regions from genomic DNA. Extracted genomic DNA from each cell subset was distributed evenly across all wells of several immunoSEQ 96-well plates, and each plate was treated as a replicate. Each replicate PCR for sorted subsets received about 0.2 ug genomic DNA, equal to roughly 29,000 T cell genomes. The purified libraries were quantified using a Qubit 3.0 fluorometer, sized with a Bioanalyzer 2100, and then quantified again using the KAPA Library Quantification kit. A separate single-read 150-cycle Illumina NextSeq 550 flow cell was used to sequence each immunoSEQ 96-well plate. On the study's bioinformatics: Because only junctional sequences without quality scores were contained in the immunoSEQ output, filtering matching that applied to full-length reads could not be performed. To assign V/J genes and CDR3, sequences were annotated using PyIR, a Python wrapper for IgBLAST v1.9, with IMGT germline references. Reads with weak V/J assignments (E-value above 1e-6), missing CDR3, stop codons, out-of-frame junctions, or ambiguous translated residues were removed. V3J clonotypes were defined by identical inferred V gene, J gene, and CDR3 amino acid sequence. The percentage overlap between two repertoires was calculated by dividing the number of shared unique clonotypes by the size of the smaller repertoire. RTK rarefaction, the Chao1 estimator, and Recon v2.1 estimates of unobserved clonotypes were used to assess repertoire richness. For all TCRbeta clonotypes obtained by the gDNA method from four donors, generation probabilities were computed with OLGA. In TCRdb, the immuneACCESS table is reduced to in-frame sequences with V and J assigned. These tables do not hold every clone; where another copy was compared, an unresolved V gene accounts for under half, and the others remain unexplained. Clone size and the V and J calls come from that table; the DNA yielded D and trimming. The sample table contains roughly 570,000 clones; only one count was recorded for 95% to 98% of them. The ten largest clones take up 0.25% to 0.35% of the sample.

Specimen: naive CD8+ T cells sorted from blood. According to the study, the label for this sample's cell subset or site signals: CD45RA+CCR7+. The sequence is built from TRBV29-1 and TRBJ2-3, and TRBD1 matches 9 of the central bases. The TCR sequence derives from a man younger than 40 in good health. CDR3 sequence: CSVDYPRQGADTQYF. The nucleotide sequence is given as TGCAGCGTTGACTATCCGAGACAGGGGGCAGATACGCAGTATTTT.